This T cell receptor beta chain was sequenced during a study of CD8 T cells in ankylosing spondylitis. General study results and limits: Seemingly characteristic of ankylosing spondylitis blood was a TCR beta motif consisting of roughly 8 highly homologous variants. The authors found the disease-linked clones to be CD8+ and relatively rare in peripheral blood.

CDR3 length: 16 residues. Per germline, CDR1 DFQATT and CDR2 SNEGSKA (reference sequence). V was pared by 6 bases and J by 9 bases, with 20 bases of the junction left unmatched. In making TCR beta libraries, quantitative 5'-RACE with molecular barcodes was used. TCRdb re-derived calls from the 5' RACE reads in MiXCR, one entry per CDR3 protein. The sample comprises about 130,000 distinct CDR3 sequences, roughly an eighth of which are singletons, and under 3% rests with the top ten. This clonotype was observed at least ten times. Its specificity is not known. The sequence came from a female donor with ankylosing spondylitis or in good health (not recorded which). This sequence joins TRBV20-1 and TRBJ2-3; 8 bases are shared with TRBD2. Sequencing input: blood, either unsorted or a sorted T cell fraction (not recorded which). The CDR3 DNA follows: TGCAGTGCCCCCCGTCAAGCGGGGGCGCTCACGGGGACGCAGTATTTT. Protein product: CSAPRQAGALTGTQYF.